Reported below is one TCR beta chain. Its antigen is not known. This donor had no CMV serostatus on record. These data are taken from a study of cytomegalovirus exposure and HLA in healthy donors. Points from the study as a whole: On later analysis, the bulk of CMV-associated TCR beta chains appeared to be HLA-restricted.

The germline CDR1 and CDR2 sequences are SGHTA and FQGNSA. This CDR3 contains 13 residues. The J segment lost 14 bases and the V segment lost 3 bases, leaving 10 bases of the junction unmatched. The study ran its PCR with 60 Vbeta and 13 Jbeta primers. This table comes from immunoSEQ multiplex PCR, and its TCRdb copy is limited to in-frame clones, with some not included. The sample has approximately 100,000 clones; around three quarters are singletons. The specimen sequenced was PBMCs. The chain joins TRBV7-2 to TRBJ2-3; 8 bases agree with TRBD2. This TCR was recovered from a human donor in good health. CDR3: CASSLTSVLGVYF. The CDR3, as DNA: TGTGCCAGCAGCTTGACTAGCGTCCTCGGGGTGTATTTT.